The following is a T cell receptor beta chain sequence with its context. Its antigen has not been determined. Per-base qualities were not stored, and no clone one base away is much larger. The data were taken from a study of shared clonotypes between healthy human individuals (dated by TCRdb to between 2020 and 2021). In terms of the full investigation: A few men and a couple of women, aged 18 to 49 years, made up the cohort. For each donor, three plates each were used for CD4 naive and CD4 memory, two plates were used for CD8 naive, and one plate was used for CD8 memory. To estimate repertoire size and how much clonotype sharing occurs between individuals, the study deeply sequenced the blood TCR repertoires of about five healthy adults. Libraries were prepared and TCR repertoires were sequenced by different laboratories using diverse techniques, in order to increase sequencing depth and limit assay-specific biases. Leukapheresis yielded between about 0.85 and 10 billion PBMCs per donor.

What the research found in general, with its limitations: Only blood was sampled, and tissue TCR repertoires likely differ from those in blood. Naive subsets generally had larger estimated clonotype richness than memory subsets did. Because the study included a small number of donors, the genetic and exposure-history diversity represented was limited. Rarefaction of sorted-subset datasets indicated incomplete sequencing despite the large sequencing depth. Higher generation probabilities were observed for clonotypes shared by all four sorted-subset donors than for non-shared clonotypes. When several donors were compared, the shared fraction of clonotypes was about 5% for naive CD4, 3% to 4% for naive CD8, 2.3% for memory CD4, and around 0.37% for memory CD8. Based on pairwise subsampling, the degree of clonotype sharing among donors was expected to be affected by sequencing depth.

V gives up 11 bases and J gives up 8 bases, and the segment between their germline ends measures 18 bases. The germline V gene (reference sequence) provides CDR1 SEHNR and CDR2 FQNEAQ. There are 13 amino acids in the CDR3, from cysteine to phenylalanine inclusive. Here the CDR3 DNA is all that survives: 39 bases in frame from base 1. TCR CDR3 regions were amplified from genomic DNA by multiplex PCR using the deep immunoSEQ assay. For each cell subset, the extracted genomic DNA was distributed evenly across all wells of several immunoSEQ 96-well plates, and each plate served as one replicate. Each replicate PCR for sorted subsets received about 180 ng genomic DNA, equal to roughly 29,000 T cell genomes. Purified libraries were measured with a Qubit 3.0 fluorometer, size-checked on a Bioanalyzer 2100, and measured again with the KAPA Library Quantification kit. Every immunoSEQ 96-well plate was sequenced on a separate single-read 150-cycle Illumina NextSeq 550 flow cell. Processing in the source paper ran as follows. Because only junctional sequences without quality scores were contained in the immunoSEQ output, filtering matching that applied to full-length reads could not be performed. Sequences were annotated with PyIR, a Python wrapper for IgBLAST v1.9, and V/J genes and CDR3 were assigned using IMGT germline references. Reads with weak V/J assignments (E-value above 1e-6), missing CDR3, stop codons, out-of-frame junctions, or ambiguous translated residues were removed. V3J clonotypes were defined as sequences sharing an identical inferred V gene, J gene, and CDR3 amino acid sequence. Percentage overlap between repertoires was computed as shared unique clonotypes divided by the size of the smaller repertoire. Repertoire richness was assessed with RTK rarefaction, the Chao1 estimator, and Recon v2.1 estimates of unobserved clonotypes. Generation probabilities for all TCRbeta clonotypes obtained by the gDNA method from four donors were computed using OLGA. The table was pulled from immuneACCESS by TCRdb, which kept in-frame rearrangements only. Such tables lose some clones; where checked, under half of the loss comes from unresolved V genes, and the rest has no known cause. The V and J calls and clone size come from that table; D and trimming were worked out from the DNA. This sample lists some 2,000,000 clones; roughly 96% were detected once. 0.1% to 0.15% of the sample is held by the ten biggest clonotypes.

Healthy HIV-negative adults with no recently reported acute infections or vaccinations were included as donors. Every donor was a Caucasian adult residing in Nashville, Tennessee, USA. CD4+ T cells were enriched by magnetic negative selection; naive cells were then positively selected on CD45RA, and the negative fraction formed the memory subset. Blood was collected by leukapheresis, and PBMCs were isolated by Ficoll-Histopaque density gradient centrifugation and then cryopreserved in liquid nitrogen vapor phase. Analytical flow cytometry was used to check the purity and quantity of every magnetically sorted T cell population. Genomic DNA was isolated from every sorted fraction and measured by UV absorbance on a Nanodrop 2000c.

The rearrangement joined TRBV7-9 to TRBJ1-4, with the D segment identity uncertain. This TCR came from a man younger than 35 in good health. Sequencing was done on a sample of naive CD4+ T cells sorted from blood. According to the study, the label for this sample's cell subset or site signals: CD45RA+ positively selected. The CDR3 region has the sequence CADPQRSGEKLFF. The nucleotide sequence is TGTGCCGACCCCCAGAGGAGCGGGGAAAAACTGTTTTTT.